This paragraph reports one T cell receptor (beta chain). The germline gives CDR1 MNHEY, CDR2 SMNVEV (reference sequence). This CDR3 has 16 amino acids. Losses at the gene ends were 5 bases for V and 4 bases for J; bases not matched to a gene: 12. TCRdb ran MiXCR on the RT-PCR reads and lists one entry per CDR3 protein. Found here are 900,000 to 1,000,000 distinct CDR3 sequences, roughly 18% of them singletons; the top ten hold 5% to 6.5%. These data come from a study of patients and donors after allogeneic stem cell transplantation. This TCR was sampled from a human donor who was either an allogeneic HSCT recipient or a stem cell or donor lymphocyte infusion donor (not recorded which). It is not recorded whose cells these are; they may come from a transplant donor. Material for sequencing was blood, either unsorted or a sorted T cell fraction (not recorded which). The chain links TRBV27 to TRBJ2-5; 8 positions agree with TRBD2. In DNA form, the CDR3 reads TGTGCCAGCAGTCCTAGCGGGCCCCTGCGGGGAGAGACCCAGTACTTC. This encodes CASSPSGPLRGETQYF.